A selection of T cell receptor beta chains follows, all from one sample in a study of T cell changes during pregnancy in multiple sclerosis. Generated by immunoSEQ multiplex PCR, the TCRdb table keeps only in-frame clones and is missing some. The sample includes approximately 62,000 clones, around 93% seen only once; the top ten take approximately 3.8%. Specimen: CD8+ T cells from peripheral blood mononuclear cells, collected in the second trimester of pregnancy. The receptors shown here come from a female donor with multiple sclerosis, enrolled in a pregnancy study. The CDR3 runs from the conserved cysteine through the conserved F or W. Fields, in order: J gene, V gene, D gene, CDR3 protein, CDR3 DNA. D genes are given only for firm matches.

j_gene: TRBJ2-5
v_gene: TRBV27
d_gene: -
CDR3aa: CASSPGVALETQYF
CDR3nt: TGTGCCAGCAGTCCGGGAGTAGCTTTAGAGACCCAGTACTTC

j_gene: TRBJ2-6
v_gene: TRBV5-1
d_gene: -
CDR3aa: CASSLDRSSGANVLTF
CDR3nt: TGCGCCAGCAGCTTGGACAGAAGCTCTGGGGCCAACGTCCTGACTTTC

j_gene: TRBJ2-1
v_gene: TRBV30
d_gene: TRBD2
CDR3aa: CAWSYPREQRYNEQFF
CDR3nt: TGTGCCTGGAGTTACCCGCGGGAGCAGAGGTACAATGAGCAGTTCTTC

j_gene: TRBJ2-3
v_gene: TRBV9
d_gene: -
CDR3aa: CASSVGQTSSTDTQYF
CDR3nt: TGTGCCAGCAGCGTTGGACAGACATCTAGCACAGATACGCAGTATTTT

j_gene: TRBJ2-1
v_gene: TRBV9
d_gene: -
CDR3aa: CASSDGTYNEQFF
CDR3nt: TGTGCCAGCAGCGACGGGACCTACAATGAGCAGTTCTTC

j_gene: TRBJ2-5
v_gene: TRBV11-2
d_gene: -
CDR3aa: CASTEQDSFATETQYF
CDR3nt: TGTGCCAGCACGGAGCAGGACAGCTTTGCTACTGAGACCCAGTACTTC

j_gene: TRBJ2-2
v_gene: TRBV7-9
d_gene: TRBD1
CDR3aa: CASQQGPGELFF
CDR3nt: TGTGCCAGCCAACAGGGGCCCGGGGAGCTGTTTTTT

j_gene: TRBJ2-7
v_gene: TRBV28
d_gene: TRBD2
CDR3aa: CASRIPGLAEINEQYF
CDR3nt: TGTGCCAGCAGGATACCGGGACTAGCGGAAATTAACGAGCAGTACTTC

j_gene: TRBJ2-5
v_gene: TRBV6-1
d_gene: TRBD2
CDR3aa: CASSGLAGGQETQYF
CDR3nt: TGTGCCAGCAGTGGACTAGCGGGGGGGCAAGAGACCCAGTACTTC

j_gene: TRBJ1-5
v_gene: TRBV28
d_gene: -
CDR3aa: CASSLSGINQPQHF
CDR3nt: TGTGCCAGCAGTTTATCGGGGATCAATCAGCCCCAGCATTTT

j_gene: TRBJ2-7
v_gene: TRBV27
d_gene: -
CDR3aa: CASSLLGGDYEQYF
CDR3nt: TGTGCCAGCAGTTTATTAGGAGGAGACTACGAGCAGTACTTC

j_gene: TRBJ2-1
v_gene: TRBV20-1
d_gene: -
CDR3aa: CSALNNEQFF
CDR3nt: TGCAGTGCGCTAAACAATGAGCAGTTCTTC

j_gene: TRBJ1-1
v_gene: TRBV6-5
d_gene: -
CDR3aa: CASSYSRVGNTEAFF
CDR3nt: TGTGCCAGCAGTTACTCGAGGGTTGGGAACACTGAAGCTTTCTTT

j_gene: TRBJ2-3
v_gene: TRBV9
d_gene: TRBD2
CDR3aa: CASSVEWREGTDTQYF
CDR3nt: TGTGCCAGCAGCGTAGAATGGCGGGAGGGCACAGATACGCAGTATTTT

j_gene: TRBJ2-4
v_gene: TRBV4-1
d_gene: TRBD1
CDR3aa: CASSQAGGIQYF
CDR3nt: TGCGCCAGCAGCCAAGCAGGGGGCATTCAGTACTTC